These 17 T cell receptor beta chains were sequenced from one sample in a study of blood T cell repertoires in COVID-19. The protocol was immunoSEQ multiplex PCR, while the TCRdb copy is restricted to in-frame clones and leaves out a portion. This table has about 160,000 clones, about three quarters appearing once. The sequenced material came from peripheral blood. These receptors were collected from a man aged 55 to 70 with acute or convalescent COVID-19.

The V and J genes are TRBV19 and TRBJ1-4, with 9 positions matching TRBD1. Per the germline V gene, CDR1 is LNHDA and CDR2 is SQIVND (reference sequence). V was pared by 3 bases and J by 7 bases, with 3 bases of the junction left unmatched. The length of the CDR3 is 14 residues. The CDR3 DNA follows: TGTGCCAGTAGTATGACAGGGGGTACTGAAAAACTGTTTTTT. It yields the protein CASSMTGGTEKLFF.

The chain uses TRBV24-1 and TRBJ1-6; 7 nucleotides agree with TRBD1. V gave up 8 bases and J gave up 5 bases; unmatched junction bases: 14. The CDR3 contains 17 residues. The germline V gene encodes CDR1 KGHDR and CDR2 SFDVKD. The CDR3 sequence: CATNHWEDTGDNSPLHF. The DNA for the CDR3 is TGTGCCACCAATCATTGGGAGGACACAGGGGATAATTCACCCCTCCACTTT.

The table lists this clone with a count of one. V is TRBV6-2 or TRBV6-3 and J is TRBJ2-7; D unresolved. V lost 6 bases, J lost 5 bases, and 14 bases lay in between. The CDR3 is 13 amino acids. Germline CDR1 and CDR2: MNHEY and SVGEGT. The CDR3 nucleotides are TGTGCCAGCAGACCTGCCGACTTAAACGAGCAGTACTTC. This codes for CASRPADLNEQYF.

This clone was picked up a small number of times. This chain uses TRBV7-6 with TRBJ1-5, with 10 nucleotides matching TRBD1. The V segment lost 1 base and the J segment 7 bases; nucleotides outside the gene matches: 4. This CDR3 is 15 amino acids long. The germline V gene has CDR1 SGHVS and CDR2 FNYEAQ. The CDR3 DNA sequence: TGTGCCAGCAGCTTAGGACAGGGGGCAAGGCAGCCCCAGCATTTT. This gives the protein CASSLGQGARQPQHF. Using reference TRBV7-6 and TRBJ1-5 for the parts outside the CDR3, the full variable domain is GAGVSQSPRYKVTKRGQDVALRCDPISGHVSLYWYRQALGQGPEFLTYFNYEAQQDKSGLPNDRFSAERPEGSISTLTIQRTEQRDSAMYRCASSLGQGARQPQHFGDGTRLSIL.

The chain is built from TRBV29-1 and TRBJ1-2; 8 nucleotides line up with TRBD1. The CDR3 consists of 13 residues. The germline CDR1 and CDR2 sequences are SQVTM and ANQGSEA. V dropped 6 bases and J dropped 4; count of bases not matched to a gene: 7. CDR3 residues: CSVPDRARYGYTF. The DNA for the CDR3 is TGCAGCGTCCCGGACAGGGCCCGCTATGGCTACACCTTC.

The chain combines TRBV19 with TRBJ1-1; tentatively, D is TRBD1 (5 bases). This CDR3 is built from 14 residues. The V gene's germline CDR1 is LNHDA and CDR2 SQIVND (reference sequence). V was trimmed by 3 bases and J by 6 bases, leaving 14 bases between them. For the CDR3, the DNA is TGTGCCAGTAGTATCCTCGGGGGTCAGGCTGAAGCTTTCTTT. This gives the protein CASSILGGQAEAFF.

The chain uses TRBV5-4 and TRBJ1-2, with D maybe TRBD1 (6 bases). V was trimmed by 0 bases and J by 2 bases, leaving 11 bases between them. The CDR3 is made up of 15 amino acids. Looked up from germline, CDR1 is SGHNT and CDR2 is YYREEE (reference sequence). The CDR3 here is CASSLVSRGNYGYTF. For the CDR3, the DNA is TGTGCCAGCAGCTTGGTTAGCAGGGGAAACTATGGCTACACCTTC.

The chain uses TRBV7-9 and TRBJ1-2, with a tentative D call TRBD1 (6 bases). V lost 4 bases to trimming and J lost 4 bases, with 16 bases between them. The CDR3 sequence is 15 residues long. Germline loops: CDR1 SEHNR, CDR2 FQNEAQ (reference sequence). Written as DNA, the CDR3 is TGTGCCAGCAGCTCCCCCCGGGGGGGGCTCTATGGCTACACCTTC. Its translation is CASSSPRGGLYGYTF. The full variable domain, in which reference TRBV7-9 and TRBJ1-2 provide the parts outside the CDR3, is DTGVSQNPRHKITKRGQNVTFRCDPISEHNRLYWYRQTLGQGPEFLTYFQNEAQLEKSRLLSDRFSAERPKGSFSTLEIQRTEQGDSAMYLCASSSPRGGLYGYTFGSGTRLTVV.

This chain uses TRBV30 with TRBJ1-6, with 7 bases lining up with TRBD1. Germline V gene lookup returns CDR1 GTSNPN and CDR2 SVGIG (reference sequence). CDR3 length: 14 amino acids. The ends lost 3 bases at V and 9 bases at J; junction bases unmatched: 8. CDR3 bases: TGTGCCTGGAGGCTTCAGGGGGGTGTTTCACCCCTCCACTTT. Translating it yields CAWRLQGGVSPLHF.

V usage is TRBV5-1 and J usage is TRBJ2-1; 9 nucleotides align to TRBD1. The CDR3 is made up of 15 amino acids. Germline assignment: CDR1 SGHRS and CDR2 YFSETQ. The junction had 4 bases not matched to a gene; V was cut back by 4 bases and J by 2 bases. This chain's CDR3 is CASSLGQGPYNEQFF. The CDR3 DNA reads as TGCGCCAGCAGCCTCGGACAGGGGCCCTACAATGAGCAGTTCTTC. The whole variable domain, remainder taken from reference TRBV5-1 and TRBJ2-1, is KAGVTQTPRYLIKTRGQQVTLSCSPISGHRSVSWYQQTPGQGLQFLFEYFSETQRNKGNFPGRFSGRQFSNSRSEMNVSTLELGDSALYLCASSLGQGPYNEQFFGPGTRLTVL.

This clone was recorded a few times. The genes are TRBV27 and TRBJ2-5; a weak D match, TRBD1 (5 bases). Deletions cut 7 bases from V and 4 bases from J, with 13 bases between. CDR3 size: 13 residues. Germline CDR1 is MNHEY and CDR2 is SMNVEV (reference sequence). The CDR3 DNA reads as TGTGCCAGCACCAGGGCTAATGGAGAGACCCAGTACTTC. As protein: CASTRANGETQYF.

The CDR3 here is CAISADRNTGELFF. DNA for the CDR3: TGTGCCATCAGTGCCGACAGGAACACCGGGGAGCTGTTTTTT. V usage is TRBV10-3 and J usage is TRBJ2-2; D possibly corresponds to TRBD1 (5 bases). Germline V gene lookup returns CDR1 ENHRY and CDR2 SYGVKD. The CDR3 extends over 14 amino acids. Trimming cost V 4 bases and J 1 base, with 7 bases left between them.

V and J are TRBV6-5 and TRBJ1-2, with 7 bases lining up with TRBD1. Trimming cost V 4 bases and J 8 bases; bases outside gene matches: 7. CDR1 and CDR2 (germline): MNHEY, SVGAGI. The CDR3 spans 13 residues. In DNA, the CDR3 is TGTGCCAGCAGTTTTTCGCAGGGACAGGGCTACACCTTC. Amino acid sequence: CASSFSQGQGYTF.

The chain employs TRBV5-1 and TRBJ2-5; perhaps TRBD2 as D (5 bases). The CDR3 consists of 13 residues. V was trimmed by 4 bases and J by 5 bases, leaving 12 bases between them. Germline CDR1 reads SGHRS; CDR2 reads YFSETQ. CDR3 nucleotides: TGCGCCAGCAGCGCGGGTGGTGTCGAGACCCAGTACTTC. Its protein is CASSAGGVETQYF.

The gene calls are TRBV27 and TRBJ2-7, with 13 bases identical to TRBD2. The germline gives CDR1 MNHEY, CDR2 SMNVEV (reference sequence). J was trimmed by 7 bases and V by 4 bases; bases with no gene match: 7. CDR3 length: 15 residues. The CDR3 DNA reads as TGTGCCAGCAGTTCCACTAGCGGGGGGGCGAGGGAGCAGTACTTC. This translates into CASSSTSGGAREQYF.

Only a few counts were recorded for this clone. The chain carries TRBV4-3 and TRBJ1-4; 7 positions agree with TRBD1. CDR1 and CDR2 from the germline V gene are LGHNA and YSLEER. V lost 10 bases and J lost 8; bases outside the gene matches: 13. The CDR3 totals 14 residues. The DNA for the CDR3 is TGCGCCACTTCTCCGACAGGGATAGGAGAAAAACTGTTTTTT. Its protein product is CATSPTGIGEKLFF.

J is TRBJ2-2 and V is TRBV7-8; 9 bases line up with TRBD1. Germline loops: CDR1 SGHVS, CDR2 FQNEAQ. The CDR3 is made up of 16 amino acids. V lost 5 bases, J lost 4 bases, and 8 bases stayed unmatched. CDR3 sequence reads: CASSPQGAIPTGELFF. The CDR3 DNA is TGTGCCAGCAGCCCACAGGGGGCCATACCCACCGGGGAGCTGTTTTTT.